This T cell receptor beta chain originates from a study of cytomegalovirus exposure and HLA in healthy donors. Study results and caveats: In vitro work confirmed that a few CMV-associated chains recognize CMV antigens.

In the case of this clone: Antigen unknown.

Trimming cost V 8 bases and J 4 bases, with 14 bases left between them. Germline lookup yields CDR1 MNHEY and CDR2 SVGAGI. The CDR3 is 13 amino acids. Primers: 60 Vbeta forward and 13 Jbeta reverse. TCRdb's copy holds only in-frame clones and misses some; the assay was immunoSEQ multiplex PCR. Seen here are 150,000 or so clones, approximately 80% observed once, and the top ten hold roughly 4.9%. V gene TRBV6-5 combines with J gene TRBJ1-2; possibly TRBD1 for D (6 bases). This sequence was found in a woman between 18 and 29 years old in good health and CMV-seropositive. The sample was PBMCs. The CDR3 region is CASGDRWFYGYTF. The CDR3 nucleotides are TGTGCCAGCGGAGACAGGTGGTTCTATGGCTACACCTTC.